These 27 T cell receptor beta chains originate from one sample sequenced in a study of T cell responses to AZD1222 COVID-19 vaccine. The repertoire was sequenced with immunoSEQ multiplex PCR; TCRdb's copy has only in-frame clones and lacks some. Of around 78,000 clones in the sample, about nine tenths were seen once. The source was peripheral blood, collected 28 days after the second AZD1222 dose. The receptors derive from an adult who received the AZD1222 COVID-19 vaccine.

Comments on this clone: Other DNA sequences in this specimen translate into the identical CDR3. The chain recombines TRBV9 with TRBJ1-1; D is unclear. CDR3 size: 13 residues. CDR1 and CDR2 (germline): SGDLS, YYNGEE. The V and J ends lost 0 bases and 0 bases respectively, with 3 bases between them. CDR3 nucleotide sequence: TGTGCCAGCAGCGTAGGGATGAACACTGAAGCTTTCTTT. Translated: CASSVGMNTEAFF.

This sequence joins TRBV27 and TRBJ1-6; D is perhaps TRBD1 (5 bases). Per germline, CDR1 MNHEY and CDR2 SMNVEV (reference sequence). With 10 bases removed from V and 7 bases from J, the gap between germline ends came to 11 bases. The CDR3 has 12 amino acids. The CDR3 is CATRAQNSPLHF. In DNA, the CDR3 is TGTGCCACCAGGGCACAGAATTCACCCCTCCACTTT.

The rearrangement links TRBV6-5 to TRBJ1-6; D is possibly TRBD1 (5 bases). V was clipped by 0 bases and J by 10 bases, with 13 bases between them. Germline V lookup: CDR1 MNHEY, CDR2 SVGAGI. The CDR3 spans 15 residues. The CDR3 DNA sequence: TGTGCCAGCAGTTACTCGTCGCAGGGAAGGTCACCCCTCCACTTT. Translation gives CASSYSSQGRSPLHF.

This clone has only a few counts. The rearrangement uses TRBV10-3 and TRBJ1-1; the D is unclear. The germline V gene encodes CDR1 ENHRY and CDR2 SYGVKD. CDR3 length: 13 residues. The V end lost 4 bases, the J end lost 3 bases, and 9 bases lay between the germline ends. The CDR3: CAISVKEDTEAFF. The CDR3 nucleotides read TGTGCCATCAGTGTGAAGGAGGACACTGAAGCTTTCTTT.

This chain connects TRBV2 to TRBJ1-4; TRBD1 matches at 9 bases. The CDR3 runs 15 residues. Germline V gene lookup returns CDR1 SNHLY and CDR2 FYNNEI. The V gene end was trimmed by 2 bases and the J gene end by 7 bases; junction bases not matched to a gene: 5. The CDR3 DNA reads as TGTGCCAGCAGTGAACGCGGACAGGGGAGTGAAAAACTGTTTTTT. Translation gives CASSERGQGSEKLFF.

The CDR3 DNA reads TGTGCCAGCAGTTACCTAACTAGCGGCTCCTACAATGAGCAGTTCTTC. This codes for CASSYLTSGSYNEQFF. The V gene is TRBV6-2 or TRBV6-3, the J gene TRBJ2-1, with 8 nucleotides matching TRBD2. CDR3 size: 16 residues. Germline values: CDR1 MNHEY, CDR2 SVGEGT. V lost 2 bases to trimming and J lost 0 bases; unmatched junction nucleotides: 3.

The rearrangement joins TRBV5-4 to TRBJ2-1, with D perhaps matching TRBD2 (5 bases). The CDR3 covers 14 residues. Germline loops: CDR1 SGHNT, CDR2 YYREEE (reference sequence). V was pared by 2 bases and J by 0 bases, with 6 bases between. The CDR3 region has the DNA TGTGCCAGCAGCTTAGGGAGCTCCTACAATGAGCAGTTCTTC. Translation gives CASSLGSSYNEQFF. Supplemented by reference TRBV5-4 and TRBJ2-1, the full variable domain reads ETGVTQSPTHLIKTRGQQVTLRCSSQSGHNTVSWYQQALGQGPQFIFQYYREEENGRGNFPPRFSGLQFPNYSSELNVNALELDDSALYLCASSLGSSYNEQFFGPGTRLTVL.

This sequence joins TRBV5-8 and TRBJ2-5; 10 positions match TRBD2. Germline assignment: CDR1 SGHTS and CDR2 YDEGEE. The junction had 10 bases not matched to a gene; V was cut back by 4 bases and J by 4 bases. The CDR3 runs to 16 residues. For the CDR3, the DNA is TGTGCCAGCAGCGCCTATCTCAGCGGGGGGGCAGAGACCCAGTACTTC. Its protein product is CASSAYLSGGAETQYF.

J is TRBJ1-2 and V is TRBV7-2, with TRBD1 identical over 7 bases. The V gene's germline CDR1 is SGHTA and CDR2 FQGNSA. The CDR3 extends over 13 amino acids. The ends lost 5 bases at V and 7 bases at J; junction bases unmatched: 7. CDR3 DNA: TGTGCCAGCAGCCTACTCAGGGGGTCTGGCTACACCTTC. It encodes CASSLLRGSGYTF.

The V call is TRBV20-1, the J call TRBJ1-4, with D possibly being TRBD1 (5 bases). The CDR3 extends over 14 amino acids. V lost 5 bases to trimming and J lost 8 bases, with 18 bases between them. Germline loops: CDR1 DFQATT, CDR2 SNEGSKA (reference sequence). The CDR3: CSAGDEGVNEKLFF. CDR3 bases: TGCAGTGCTGGTGACGAAGGGGTTAACGAAAAACTGTTTTTT.

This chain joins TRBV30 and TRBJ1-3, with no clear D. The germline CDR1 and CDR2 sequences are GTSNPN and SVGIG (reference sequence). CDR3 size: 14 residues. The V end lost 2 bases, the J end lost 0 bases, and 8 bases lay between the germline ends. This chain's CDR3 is CAWSLLPSGNTIYF. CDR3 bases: TGTGCCTGGAGTCTTCTGCCCTCTGGAAACACCATATATTTT.

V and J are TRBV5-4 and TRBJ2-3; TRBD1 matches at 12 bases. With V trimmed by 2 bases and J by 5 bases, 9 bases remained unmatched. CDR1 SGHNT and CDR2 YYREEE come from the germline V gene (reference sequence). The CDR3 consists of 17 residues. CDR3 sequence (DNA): TGTGCCAGCAGCTTTCCGGGACAGGGGGCGCGAGGAGATACGCAGTATTTT. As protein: CASSFPGQGARGDTQYF. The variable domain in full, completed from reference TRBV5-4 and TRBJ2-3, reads ETGVTQSPTHLIKTRGQQVTLRCSSQSGHNTVSWYQQALGQGPQFIFQYYREEENGRGNFPPRFSGLQFPNYSSELNVNALELDDSALYLCASSFPGQGARGDTQYFGPGTRLTVL.

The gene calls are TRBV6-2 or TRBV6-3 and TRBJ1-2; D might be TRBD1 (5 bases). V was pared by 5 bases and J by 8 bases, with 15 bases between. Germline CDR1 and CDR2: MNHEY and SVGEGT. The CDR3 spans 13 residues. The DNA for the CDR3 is TGTGCCAGCAGTGCGACCGGGACGGGCGGCTACACCTTC. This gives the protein CASSATGTGGYTF.

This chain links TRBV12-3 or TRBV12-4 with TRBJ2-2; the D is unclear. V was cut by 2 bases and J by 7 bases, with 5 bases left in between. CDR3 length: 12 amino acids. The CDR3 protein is CASSLKGGELFF. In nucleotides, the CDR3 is TGTGCCAGCAGTTTAAAGGGCGGGGAGCTGTTTTTT.

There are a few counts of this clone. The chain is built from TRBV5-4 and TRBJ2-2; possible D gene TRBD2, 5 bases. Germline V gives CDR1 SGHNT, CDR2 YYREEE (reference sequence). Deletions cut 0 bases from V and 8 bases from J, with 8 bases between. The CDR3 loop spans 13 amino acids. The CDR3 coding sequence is TGTGCCAGCAGCTTGGCGGGGTTTGGGGAGCTGTTTTTT. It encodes CASSLAGFGELFF.

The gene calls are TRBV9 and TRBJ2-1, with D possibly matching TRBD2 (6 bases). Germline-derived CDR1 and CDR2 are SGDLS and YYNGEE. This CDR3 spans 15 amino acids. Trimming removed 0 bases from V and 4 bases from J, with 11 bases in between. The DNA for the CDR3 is TGTGCCAGCAGCGTAGGGCTAGCGCAGTACAATGAGCAGTTCTTC. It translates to CASSVGLAQYNEQFF.

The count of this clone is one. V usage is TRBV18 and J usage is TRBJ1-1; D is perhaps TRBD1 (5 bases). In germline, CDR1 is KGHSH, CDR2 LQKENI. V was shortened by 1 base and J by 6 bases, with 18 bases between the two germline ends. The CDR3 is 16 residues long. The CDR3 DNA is TGTGCCAGCTCACCACTGTCGGACAATCCGGATCCTGAAGCTTTCTTT. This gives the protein CASSPLSDNPDPEAFF. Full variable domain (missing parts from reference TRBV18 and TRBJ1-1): NAGVMQNPRHLVRRRGQEARLRCSPMKGHSHVYWYRQLPEEGLKFMVYLQKENIIDESGMPKERFSAEFPKEGPSILRIQQVVRGDSAAYFCASSPLSDNPDPEAFFGQGTRLTVV.

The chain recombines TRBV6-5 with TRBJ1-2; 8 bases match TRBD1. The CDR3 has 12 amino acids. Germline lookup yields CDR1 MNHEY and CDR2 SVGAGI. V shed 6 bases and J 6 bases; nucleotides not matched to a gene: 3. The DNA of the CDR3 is TGTGCCAGCAGCCGGACAGGGAATGGCTACACCTTC. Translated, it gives CASSRTGNGYTF.

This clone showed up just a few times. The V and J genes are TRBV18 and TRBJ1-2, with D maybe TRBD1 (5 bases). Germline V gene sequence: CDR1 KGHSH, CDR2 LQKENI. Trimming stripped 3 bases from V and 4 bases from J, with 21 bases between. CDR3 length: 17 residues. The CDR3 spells CASSPPSGVGDAYGYTF. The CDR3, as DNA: TGTGCCAGCTCACCTCCTTCGGGGGTCGGGGACGCCTATGGCTACACCTTC.

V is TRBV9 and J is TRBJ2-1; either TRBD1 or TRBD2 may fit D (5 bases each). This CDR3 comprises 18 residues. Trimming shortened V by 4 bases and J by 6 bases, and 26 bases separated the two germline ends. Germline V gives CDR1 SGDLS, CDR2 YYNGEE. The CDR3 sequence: CASSIEGVRVGVGNEQFF. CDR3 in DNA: TGTGCCAGCAGCATCGAGGGCGTTAGAGTAGGGGTCGGCAATGAGCAGTTCTTC.

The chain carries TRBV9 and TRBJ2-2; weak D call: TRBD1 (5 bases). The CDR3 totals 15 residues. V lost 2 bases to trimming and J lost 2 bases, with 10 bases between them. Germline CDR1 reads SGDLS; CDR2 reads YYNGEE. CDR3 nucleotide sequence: TGTGCCAGCAGCGTTGTAGGGGCCAACACCGGGGAGCTGTTTTTT. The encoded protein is CASSVVGANTGELFF.

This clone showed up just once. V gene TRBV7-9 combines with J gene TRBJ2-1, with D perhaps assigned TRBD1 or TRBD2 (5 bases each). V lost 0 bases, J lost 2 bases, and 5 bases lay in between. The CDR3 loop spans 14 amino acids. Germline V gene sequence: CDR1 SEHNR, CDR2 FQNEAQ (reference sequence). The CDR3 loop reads CASSLAGAYNEQFF. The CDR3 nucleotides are TGTGCCAGCAGCTTAGCGGGGGCCTACAATGAGCAGTTCTTC.

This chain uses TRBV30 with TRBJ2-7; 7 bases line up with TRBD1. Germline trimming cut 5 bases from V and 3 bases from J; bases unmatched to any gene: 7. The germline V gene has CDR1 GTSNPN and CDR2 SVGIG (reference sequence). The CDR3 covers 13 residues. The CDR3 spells CAWRQGSGYEQYF. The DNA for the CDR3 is TGTGCCTGGCGACAGGGTTCTGGCTACGAGCAGTACTTC.

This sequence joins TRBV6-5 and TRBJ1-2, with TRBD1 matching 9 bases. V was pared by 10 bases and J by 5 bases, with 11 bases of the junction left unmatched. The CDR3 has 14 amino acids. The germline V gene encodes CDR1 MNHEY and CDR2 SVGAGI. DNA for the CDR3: TGTGCCACCGGGACAGGGTTTTCTAGGTATGGCTACACCTTC. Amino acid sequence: CATGTGFSRYGYTF.

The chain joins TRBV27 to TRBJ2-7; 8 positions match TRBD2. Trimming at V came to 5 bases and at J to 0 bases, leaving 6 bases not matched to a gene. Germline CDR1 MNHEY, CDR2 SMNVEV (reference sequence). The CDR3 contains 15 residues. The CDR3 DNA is TGTGCCAGCAGTCCGTTAGCGGGGACCTCCTACGAGCAGTACTTC. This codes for CASSPLAGTSYEQYF.

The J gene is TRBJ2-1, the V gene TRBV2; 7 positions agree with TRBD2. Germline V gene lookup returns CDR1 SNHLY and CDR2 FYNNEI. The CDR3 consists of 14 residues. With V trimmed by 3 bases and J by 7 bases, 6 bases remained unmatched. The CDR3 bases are TGTGCCAGCAGTGAGGGGGACTACCGAAATGAGCAGTTCTTC. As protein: CASSEGDYRNEQFF.

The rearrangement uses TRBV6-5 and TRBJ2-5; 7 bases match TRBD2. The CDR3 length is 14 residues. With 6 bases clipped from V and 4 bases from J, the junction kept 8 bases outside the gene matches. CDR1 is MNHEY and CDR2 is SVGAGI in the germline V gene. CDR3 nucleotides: TGTGCCAGCAGGGGAGGACTAGGTACAGAGACCCAGTACTTC. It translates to CASRGGLGTETQYF.